This passage covers 30 T cell receptor beta chains from one sample sequenced in a study of follicular helper T cells after annual influenza vaccination. Data came from immunoSEQ multiplex PCR; TCRdb stores just in-frame clones and leaves some out. The sample consists of 12,000 to 15,000 clones, 84% of them appearing once. As to time point: 2014-2015 season, 7 days after vaccination. This specimen was CXCR5+ CD38- circulating T follicular helper cells from blood, taken 7 days after influenza vaccination. The subset was: circulating Tfh, non-naive CD4+CXCR5+PD-1+ (ICOS+CD38+ or ICOS-CD38-). The receptor source for this set is an adult who received the influenza vaccine.

J is TRBJ2-5 and V is TRBV5-1; TRBD1 agrees at 9 bases. The J call may not be correct, given that the DNA end is closer to TRBJ2-7. This CDR3 comprises 17 residues. From germline, CDR1 is SGHRS and CDR2 YFSETQ. The CDR3 region is CASSLGGPGQGGYEQYF. CDR3 DNA: TGCGCCAGCAGCTTGGGGGGCCCGGGACAGGGAGGCTACGAGCAGTACTTC.

This chain joins TRBV19 and TRBJ2-1; 8 bases align to TRBD2. After removal of 11 bases from V and 2 bases from J, the junction contained 5 bases not matched to a gene. The CDR3 runs to 13 residues. Germline V CDR1 and CDR2: LNHDA, SQIVND (reference sequence). In nucleotides, the CDR3 is TGTGCCCCCGAAGCGGGGGCCTACAATGAGCAGTTCTTC. Its translation: CAPEAGAYNEQFF.

The chain uses TRBV5-1 and TRBJ1-6; TRBD1 might be the D (6 bases). Germline values: CDR1 SGHRS, CDR2 YFSETQ. Trimming pared 5 bases from V and 12 bases from J, leaving 18 bases between. This CDR3 spans 14 amino acids. The CDR3 DNA is TGCGCCAGCAGTAGGGACAACAATCCCGAACCCCTCCACTTT. Amino acid sequence: CASSRDNNPEPLHF.

This chain joins TRBV6-1 and TRBJ1-4, with TRBD1 identical over 10 bases. Germline trimming cut 8 bases from V and 2 bases from J; bases unmatched to any gene: 5. Germline V gene data show CDR1 as MNHNS and CDR2 as SASEGT. The CDR3 length is 15 residues. CDR3 bases: TGTGCCAGCCAAGGGACAGGGGTGACTAATGAAAAACTGTTTTTT. Residues: CASQGTGVTNEKLFF.

The V call is TRBV4-2, the J call TRBJ1-5; TRBD1 is a possible D gene (6 bases). This CDR3 has 15 amino acids. Germline lookup yields CDR1 LGHNA and CDR2 YNFKEQ. Trimming removed 0 bases at V and 1 base at J, with 7 bases between. The CDR3 DNA reads as TGTGCCAGCAGCCAAGAACAGGGAAGCAATCAGCCCCAGCATTTT. Its protein is CASSQEQGSNQPQHF.

This clone was counted only a few times. The rearrangement links TRBV19 to TRBJ1-2, with 7 bases matching TRBD1. Germline CDR1 reads LNHDA; CDR2 reads SQIVND (reference sequence). The CDR3 has 14 residues. Trimming at V came to 4 bases and at J to 0 bases, leaving 2 bases not matched to a gene. This CDR3 reads CASSRDRANYGYTF. The CDR3 nucleotides read TGTGCCAGTAGTAGGGACAGAGCTAACTATGGCTACACCTTC. The variable domain in full, completed from reference TRBV19 and TRBJ1-2, reads DGGITQSPKYLFRKEGQNVTLSCEQNLNHDAMYWYRQDPGQGLRLIYYSQIVNDFQKGDIAEGYSVSREKKESFPLTVTSAQKNPTAFYLCASSRDRANYGYTFGSGTRLTVV.

This clone was observed a few times. V usage is TRBV4-2 and J usage is TRBJ2-2, with D perhaps TRBD2 (5 bases). The CDR3 loop spans 15 amino acids. Trimming removed 3 bases at V and 5 bases at J, with 13 bases between. CDR1 LGHNA and CDR2 YNFKEQ come from the germline V gene. The CDR3 sequence: CASSHGEGGTGELFF. The CDR3 DNA is TGTGCCAGCAGCCATGGAGAGGGTGGGACCGGGGAGCTGTTTTTT.

The chain joins TRBV5-6 to TRBJ2-5; TRBD2 aligns across 7 bases. V lost 1 base to trimming and J lost 3 bases; unmatched junction nucleotides: 12. The CDR3 loop spans 17 amino acids. CDR1 and CDR2 (germline): SGHDT, YYEEEE. The CDR3 loop reads CASSLYNLGDYKETQYF. The CDR3 DNA is TGTGCCAGCAGCTTGTACAACCTCGGGGACTACAAAGAGACCCAGTACTTC.

Comments on this clone: The junction and the germline gene differ at one end; a read error may be behind it. The gene calls are TRBV5-8 and TRBJ2-1; 7 nucleotides agree with TRBD1. The CDR3 sequence is 12 residues long. Germline CDR1 and CDR2: SGHTS and YDEGEE. Here the CDR3 reads CASSLISTGELF. CDR3 nucleotides: TGTGCCAGCAGCTTGATTTCCACAGGGGAACTCTTC.

The rearrangement links TRBV7-9 to TRBJ1-4; D gene ambiguous. V shed 4 bases and J shed 8 bases, with 8 bases lying between them. CDR1 and CDR2 (germline): SEHNR, FQNEAQ (reference sequence). The CDR3 runs 12 residues. The CDR3 nucleotides are TGTGCCAGCAGCTCAGGAGGGGAAAAACTGTTTTTT. It is translated as CASSSGGEKLFF.

The rearrangement joins TRBV5-1 to TRBJ2-5; TRBD1 might be the D (5 bases). The ends were cut back, 1 base at V and 4 bases at J, with 14 bases in the middle. The germline gives CDR1 SGHRS, CDR2 YFSETQ. The CDR3 sequence is 15 residues long. For the CDR3, the DNA is TGCGCCAGCAGCTTGAAGGCAGGGCCGGGAGAGACCCAGTACTTC. As protein: CASSLKAGPGETQYF. The full variable domain, rest sourced from reference TRBV5-1 and TRBJ2-5, is KAGVTQTPRYLIKTRGQQVTLSCSPISGHRSVSWYQQTPGQGLQFLFEYFSETQRNKGNFPGRFSGRQFSNSRSEMNVSTLELGDSALYLCASSLKAGPGETQYFGPGTRLLVL.

The genes are TRBV2 and TRBJ2-4; 9 bases agree with TRBD1. This CDR3 contains 14 residues. Germline V gene lookup returns CDR1 SNHLY and CDR2 FYNNEI. V gave up 6 bases and J gave up 10 bases; unmatched junction bases: 10. In nucleotides, the CDR3 is TGTGCCAGCAGGGCGGGACAGGGAGTAAGAATTCAGTACTTC. Protein sequence: CASRAGQGVRIQYF.

The chain uses TRBV5-1 and TRBJ2-3, with D possibly TRBD1 on 6 matching bases. Per the germline V gene, CDR1 is SGHRS and CDR2 is YFSETQ. The V end was cut by 2 bases, the J end by 6 bases, with 13 bases between. The CDR3 sequence is 14 residues long. The CDR3 coding sequence is TGCGCCAGCAGCTTATCAGGGGTCGAGGATACGCAGTATTTT. This gives the protein CASSLSGVEDTQYF.

V and J are TRBV9 and TRBJ2-1; no clear D gene. The CDR3 is made up of 11 amino acids. Germline CDR1 SGDLS, CDR2 YYNGEE. V was shortened by 4 bases and J by 8 bases, with 7 bases between the two germline ends. The CDR3 reads CASSSVDEQFF. CDR3 nucleotide sequence: TGTGCCAGCAGCTCCGTCGATGAGCAGTTCTTC.

CDR3 sequence reads: CASSLGQTNTEAFF. CDR3 in DNA: TGTGCCAGCAGCTTGGGACAAACGAACACTGAAGCTTTCTTT. This sequence joins TRBV11-2 and TRBJ1-1, with D perhaps matching TRBD1 (6 bases). The CDR3 contains 14 residues. V was shortened by 3 bases and J by 1 base, with 9 bases between the two germline ends. Germline V gene data show CDR1 as SGHAT and CDR2 as FQNNGV.

This chain joins TRBV5-4 and TRBJ2-7; D gene ambiguous. CDR3 length: 13 residues. Trimming shortened V by 0 bases and J by 7 bases, and 11 bases separated the two germline ends. Looked up from germline, CDR1 is SGHNT and CDR2 is YYREEE (reference sequence). The CDR3 nucleotides read TGTGCCAGCAGCTTGGTTGCTAGTGGGGAGCAGTACTTC. It encodes CASSLVASGEQYF.

This chain joins TRBV27 and TRBJ2-3; D might be TRBD1 (5 bases). Germline assignment: CDR1 MNHEY and CDR2 SMNVEV (reference sequence). V was cut by 5 bases and J by 1 base, with 13 bases left in between. CDR3 length: 15 amino acids. The CDR3: CASSVRGSGTDTQYF. DNA of the CDR3: TGTGCCAGCAGTGTAAGGGGATCAGGCACAGATACGCAGTATTTT.

The gene calls are TRBV7-3 and TRBJ1-2; D remains ambiguous. Germline CDR1 SGHTA, CDR2 FQGTGA. The CDR3 has 13 residues. Trimming removed 5 bases from V and 8 bases from J, with 15 bases in between. The CDR3 DNA is TGTGCCAGCAGCCGGAGCCTTACCGAAGGCTACACCTTC. Protein: CASSRSLTEGYTF.

The chain combines TRBV6-1 with TRBJ2-1, with TRBD2 matching over 9 bases. Germline V gene data show CDR1 as MNHNS and CDR2 as SASEGT. The junction had 5 bases not matched to a gene; V was cut back by 7 bases and J by 4 bases. The CDR3 has 14 amino acids. The DNA for the CDR3 is TGTGCCAGCAAGTTGACTAGCGGATACAATGAGCAGTTCTTC. It encodes CASKLTSGYNEQFF.

This clone was observed once. The gene calls are TRBV27 and TRBJ2-2; 9 positions match TRBD2. This CDR3 comprises 16 residues. V lost 5 bases, J lost 1 base, and 5 bases stayed unmatched. From germline, CDR1 is MNHEY and CDR2 SMNVEV (reference sequence). The CDR3 nucleotides read TGTGCCAGCAGTGCGAGACTAGCGGTGAACACCGGGGAGCTGTTTTTT. It is translated as CASSARLAVNTGELFF.

The J gene is TRBJ2-7, the V gene TRBV4-2; 10 positions match TRBD2. This CDR3 is built from 15 residues. The V gene end was trimmed by 6 bases and the J gene end by 1 base; junction bases not matched to a gene: 6. The germline gives CDR1 LGHNA, CDR2 YNFKEQ. This CDR3 is CASRKEREGSYEQYF. The CDR3, as DNA: TGTGCCAGCAGGAAAGAGCGGGAGGGATCCTACGAGCAGTACTTC.

The rearrangement uses TRBV4-2 and TRBJ2-3; D perhaps matches TRBD2 (7 bases). With 0 bases removed from V and 2 bases from J, the gap between germline ends came to 12 bases. The CDR3 is 16 residues long. The germline V gene encodes CDR1 LGHNA and CDR2 YNFKEQ. This CDR3 reads CASSQELRGPTDTQYF. In DNA form, the CDR3 reads TGTGCCAGCAGCCAAGAACTGCGGGGGCCCACAGATACGCAGTATTTT.

The chain combines TRBV2 with TRBJ2-7, with D uncertain. Germline V gene lookup returns CDR1 SNHLY and CDR2 FYNNEI. The CDR3 totals 10 residues. V gave up 3 bases and J gave up 8 bases, with 5 bases separating them. CDR3 amino acids: CASSDEKQYF. CDR3 sequence (DNA): TGTGCCAGCAGTGATGAGAAGCAGTACTTC.

The count of this clone is one. The chain couples TRBV6-4 to TRBJ2-2, with 7 bases identical to TRBD1. CDR3 size: 14 residues. The V and J ends lost 4 bases and 6 bases, in that order; junction bases with no gene match: 5. Germline loops: CDR1 MRHNA, CDR2 SNTAGT. CDR3 nucleotides: TGTGCCAGCAGTGTACAGGGGATTTCCGGGGAGCTGTTTTTT. Its protein product is CASSVQGISGELFF.

This clone was recorded a few times. The chain joins TRBV19 to TRBJ1-5; TRBD1 matches at 8 bases. The CDR3 runs 16 residues. Germline lookup yields CDR1 LNHDA and CDR2 SQIVND (reference sequence). J gave up 0 bases and V 9 bases, and 10 bases lay outside the gene matches. The CDR3, as DNA: TGTGCCAGCACACGGACAGGGCTTTATAGCAATCAGCCCCAGCATTTT. It yields the protein CASTRTGLYSNQPQHF.

The chain has TRBV5-4 and TRBJ2-6; TRBD1 aligns across 9 bases. V dropped 6 bases and J dropped 0; count of bases not matched to a gene: 16. The CDR3 consists of 20 residues. Germline V gene data show CDR1 as SGHNT and CDR2 as YYREEE (reference sequence). The CDR3 reads CASTKGNRGQTISGANVLTF. CDR3 in DNA: TGTGCCAGCACAAAGGGGAACAGGGGGCAAACGATCTCTGGGGCCAACGTCCTGACTTTC.

This clone was observed a few times. The genes are TRBV2 and TRBJ1-5, with 11 bases aligning to TRBD1. This CDR3 spans 15 amino acids. Trimming cost V 8 bases and J 3 bases; bases outside gene matches: 6. The germline V gene encodes CDR1 SNHLY and CDR2 FYNNEI. The CDR3 loop is CASSGTGGFNQPQHF. The CDR3 DNA follows: TGTGCCAGCTCAGGGACAGGGGGTTTCAATCAGCCCCAGCATTTT.

The chain joins TRBV6-1 to TRBJ2-5; 7 bases map to TRBD2. The CDR3 consists of 14 residues. V was clipped by 4 bases and J by 1 base; unmatched bases: 3. The V gene's germline CDR1 is MNHNS and CDR2 SASEGT. CDR3 residues: CASSGLARQETQYF. CDR3 nucleotides: TGTGCCAGCAGTGGACTAGCCCGCCAAGAGACCCAGTACTTC.

This chain joins TRBV18 and TRBJ2-5, with 7 bases identical to TRBD1. The CDR3 is 14 residues long. The V segment lost 2 bases and the J segment 2 bases; nucleotides outside the gene matches: 2. Germline CDR1 reads KGHSH; CDR2 reads LQKENI. This CDR3 is CASSPSGGQETQYF. As DNA, the CDR3 is TGTGCCAGCTCACCATCAGGGGGTCAAGAGACCCAGTACTTC. The full variable domain, rest sourced from reference TRBV18 and TRBJ2-5, is NAGVMQNPRHLVRRRGQEARLRCSPMKGHSHVYWYRQLPEEGLKFMVYLQKENIIDESGMPKERFSAEFPKEGPSILRIQQVVRGDSAAYFCASSPSGGQETQYFGPGTRLLVL.

V gene TRBV5-1 combines with J gene TRBJ1-1; no clear D. Germline assignment: CDR1 SGHRS and CDR2 YFSETQ. The CDR3 is 12 amino acids. Trimming pared 0 bases from V and 6 bases from J, leaving 6 bases between. The CDR3 nucleotides read TGCGCCAGCAGCTTGGATCTAGCTGAAGCTTTCTTT. Amino acid sequence: CASSLDLAEAFF.